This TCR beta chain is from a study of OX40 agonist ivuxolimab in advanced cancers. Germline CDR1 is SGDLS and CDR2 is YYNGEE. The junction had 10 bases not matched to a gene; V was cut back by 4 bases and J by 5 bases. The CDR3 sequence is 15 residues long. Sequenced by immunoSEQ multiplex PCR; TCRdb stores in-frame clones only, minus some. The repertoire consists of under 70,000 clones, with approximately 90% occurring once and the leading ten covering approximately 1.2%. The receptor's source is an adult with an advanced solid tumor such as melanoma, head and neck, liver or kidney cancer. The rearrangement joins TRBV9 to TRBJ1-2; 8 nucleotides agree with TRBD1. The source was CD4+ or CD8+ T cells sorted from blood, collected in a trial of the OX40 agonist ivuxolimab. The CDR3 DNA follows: TGTGCCAGCAGCCCCCGCCAGGGGGCGGAGTATGGCTACACCTTC. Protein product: CASSPRQGAEYGYTF.